These T cell receptor beta chains were read from a single sample in a study of chemoradiotherapy in HPV16-positive cancers. The table came from immunoSEQ multiplex PCR; TCRdb's copy has only in-frame clones and leaves some out. The sample holds some 3,900 clones, roughly 80% seen once. Material: tumor tissue, obtained from a patient who underwent chemoradiotherapy. The receptors derive from a human donor with HPV-associated anogenital cancer. The CDR3 runs from the conserved cysteine through the conserved F or W. The D gene is left open where the match is weak. Clone sizes are given selectively: once, few, many, or a class where the clone is expanded.

clone size | J gene | D gene | V gene | CDR3 protein | CDR3 DNA
NA | TRBJ1-2 | TRBD1 | TRBV7-2 | CASSLGGTGNDGYTF | TGTGCCAGCAGCTTAGGGGGGACAGGGAATGATGGCTACACCTTC
NA | TRBJ1-6 | NA | TRBV30 | CAWSARGVSPLHF | TGTGCCTGGAGCGCCCGCGGGGTCTCACCCCTCCACTTT
NA | TRBJ1-1 | NA | TRBV6-1 | CASSSSGNTEAFF | TGTGCCAGCAGTTCCTCGGGGAACACTGAAGCTTTCTTT
NA | TRBJ1-5 | NA | TRBV28 | CASTDRVEQPQHF | TGTGCCAGCACCGATAGGGTAGAGCAGCCCCAGCATTTT
NA | TRBJ2-3 | TRBD1 | TRBV18 | CASSSGLGQRSTDTQYF | TGTGCCAGCTCATCTGGTTTGGGACAGAGAAGCACAGATACGCAGTATTTT
NA | TRBJ1-5 | TRBD1 | TRBV19 | CASSVGQGRWGNQPQHF | TGTGCCAGTAGTGTGGGACAGGGAAGATGGGGCAATCAGCCCCAGCATTTT
NA | TRBJ2-3 | TRBD2 | TRBV7-3 | CASSREAADTQYF | TGTGCCAGCAGCCGGGAGGCGGCAGATACGCAGTATTTT
few | TRBJ1-1 | NA | TRBV7-2 | CASSWASGPMNTEAFF | TGTGCCAGCAGCTGGGCTTCAGGGCCCATGAACACTGAAGCTTTCTTT
NA | TRBJ2-5 | NA | TRBV30 | CAWSVNSGTQYF | TGTGCCTGGAGTGTGAACTCGGGGACCCAGTACTTC
NA | TRBJ2-1 | TRBD2 | TRBV5-8 | CASSRMTLAGGNNEQFF | TGTGCCAGCAGCCGAATGACACTAGCGGGAGGCAACAATGAGCAGTTCTTC
NA | TRBJ2-6 | TRBD2 | TRBV7-2 | CASSRGTSGISGANVLTF | TGTGCCAGCAGCCGAGGGACTAGCGGGATCTCTGGGGCCAACGTCCTGACTTTC
NA | TRBJ1-2 | NA | TRBV5-1 | CASTGGPMTGGYTF | TGCGCCAGCACTGGGGGACCGATGACTGGTGGCTACACCTTC
NA | TRBJ2-1 | NA | TRBV30 | CAWSVPGGFPYNEQFF | TGTGCCTGGAGTGTACCCGGAGGGTTTCCCTACAATGAGCAGTTCTTC
NA | TRBJ1-2 | NA | TRBV19 | CASSISGVYGYTF | TGTGCCAGTAGTATTTCTGGAGTCTATGGCTACACCTTC